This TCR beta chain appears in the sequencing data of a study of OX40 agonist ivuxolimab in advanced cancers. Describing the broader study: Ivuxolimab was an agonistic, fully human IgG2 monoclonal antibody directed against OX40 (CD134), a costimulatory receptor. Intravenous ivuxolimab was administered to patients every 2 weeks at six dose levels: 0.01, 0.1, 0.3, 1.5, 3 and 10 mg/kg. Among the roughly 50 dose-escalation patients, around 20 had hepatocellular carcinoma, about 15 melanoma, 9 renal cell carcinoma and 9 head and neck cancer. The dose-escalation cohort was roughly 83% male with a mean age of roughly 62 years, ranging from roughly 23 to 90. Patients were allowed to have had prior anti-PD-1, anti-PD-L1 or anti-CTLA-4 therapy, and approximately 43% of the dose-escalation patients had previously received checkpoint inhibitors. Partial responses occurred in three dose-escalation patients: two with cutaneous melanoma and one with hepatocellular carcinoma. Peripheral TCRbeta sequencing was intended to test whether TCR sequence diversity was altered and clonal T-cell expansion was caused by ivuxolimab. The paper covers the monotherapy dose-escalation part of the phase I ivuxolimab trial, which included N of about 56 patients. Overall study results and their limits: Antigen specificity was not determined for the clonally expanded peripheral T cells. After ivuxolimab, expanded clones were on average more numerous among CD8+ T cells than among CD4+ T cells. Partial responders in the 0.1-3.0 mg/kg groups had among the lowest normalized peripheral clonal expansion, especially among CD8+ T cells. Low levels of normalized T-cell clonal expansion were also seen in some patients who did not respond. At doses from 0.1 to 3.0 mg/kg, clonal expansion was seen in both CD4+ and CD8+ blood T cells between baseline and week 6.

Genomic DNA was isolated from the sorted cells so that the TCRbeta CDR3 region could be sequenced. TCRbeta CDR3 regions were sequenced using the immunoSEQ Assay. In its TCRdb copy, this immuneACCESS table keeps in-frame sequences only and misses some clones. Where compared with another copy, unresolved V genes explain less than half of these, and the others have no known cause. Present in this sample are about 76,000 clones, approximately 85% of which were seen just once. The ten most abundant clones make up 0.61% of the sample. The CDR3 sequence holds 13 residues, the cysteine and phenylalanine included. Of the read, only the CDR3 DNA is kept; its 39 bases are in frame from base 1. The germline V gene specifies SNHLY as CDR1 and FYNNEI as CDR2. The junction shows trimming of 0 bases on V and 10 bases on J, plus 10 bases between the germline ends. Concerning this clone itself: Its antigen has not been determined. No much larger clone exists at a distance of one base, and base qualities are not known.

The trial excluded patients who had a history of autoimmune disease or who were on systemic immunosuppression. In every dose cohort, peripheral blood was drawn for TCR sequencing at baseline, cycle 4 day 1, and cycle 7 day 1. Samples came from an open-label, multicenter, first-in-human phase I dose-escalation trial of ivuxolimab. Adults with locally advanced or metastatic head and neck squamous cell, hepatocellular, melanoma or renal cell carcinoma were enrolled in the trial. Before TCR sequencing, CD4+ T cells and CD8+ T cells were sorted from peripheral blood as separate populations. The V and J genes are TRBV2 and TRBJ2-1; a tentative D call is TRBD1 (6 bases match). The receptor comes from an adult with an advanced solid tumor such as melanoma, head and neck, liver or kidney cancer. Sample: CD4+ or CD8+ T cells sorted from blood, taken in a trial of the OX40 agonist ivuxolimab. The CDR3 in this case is CASSEARQGEQFF. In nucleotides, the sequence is TGTGCCAGCAGTGAAGCGCGCCAGGGGGAGCAGTTCTTC.